This T cell receptor beta chain was recovered during a study of post-analysis software for immune sequencing data. Study results and limitations: About five TRBV segments were more frequent in patients than controls; TRBV5-6, TRBV5-1 and TRBV20-1 belonged to this group. Samples from one preparation batch, clustered by F measure, grouped strongly together.

Details on this clonotype: The antigen is unknown.

TCR beta cDNA libraries had unique molecular identifiers. TCRdb itself ran the PCR reads through MiXCR, one entry per CDR3 protein. The sample has more than 450,000 distinct CDR3 sequences, around 36% seen once. V lost 5 bases to trimming and J lost 5 bases; unmatched junction nucleotides: 8. The germline V gene encodes CDR1 SEHNR and CDR2 FQNEAQ (reference sequence). The CDR3 extends over 15 amino acids. This TCR derives from a girl aged 2-17 years with multiple sclerosis. This chain connects TRBV7-9 to TRBJ2-1; TRBD1 matches 8 bases. Sequences were obtained from blood. CDR3 in DNA: TGTGCCAGCAGCCTTACTCGGACAGGGCACAATGAGCAGTTCTTC. Translation: CASSLTRTGHNEQFF.